This T cell receptor beta chain was obtained from a study of OX40 agonist ivuxolimab in advanced cancers. Across the whole study: Those treated in dose escalation had hepatocellular carcinoma, melanoma, renal cell cancer or head and neck cancer. Three patients responded partially, comprising one with hepatocellular carcinoma and two with cutaneous melanoma.

Of note for this clone: Its antigen remains unidentified.

Study-level results: CD4+ and CD8+ blood T cells expanded clonally by week 6 at 0.1 to 3.0 mg/kg. Low normalized T-cell clonal expansion also characterized some of the nonresponders.

Assay used: immunoSEQ multiplex PCR; TCRdb lists only in-frame clones, some missing. The repertoire holds tens of thousands of clones, around four fifths seen once, with 5.5% to 6% in the top ten. The starting material was CD4+ or CD8+ T cells sorted from blood, obtained in a trial of the OX40 agonist ivuxolimab. The receptor comes from an adult with an advanced solid tumor such as melanoma, head and neck, liver or kidney cancer.

This CDR3 is CAMGRVNEQFF. Here the CDR3 DNA reads TGTGCCATGGGGAGGGTCAATGAGCAGTTCTTC. This chain connects TRBV10-3 to TRBJ2-1, with 7 bases aligning to TRBD2. Per the germline V gene, CDR1 is ENHRY and CDR2 is SYGVKD. This CDR3 has 11 residues. V trimming: 9 bases; J trimming: 6 bases; junction bases outside the gene matches: 2.